The entry that follows covers one T cell receptor beta chain sequence. Its antigen is still unknown. With the library built for alpha chains, this beta chain is off target and its frequency is not meaningful. The data stem from a study of spatial heterogeneity in lung cancer. The presence of a unique molecular identifier marked each TCR cDNA molecule. TCRdb ran MiXCR on the 5' RACE reads and lists one entry per CDR3 protein. The sample records over 8,500 distinct CDR3 sequences, more than 4% being singletons. Described time point: sample taken at primary tumor resection. Study-wide results and limits: Mutation tallies in tumors tracked expanded intratumoral alpha and beta TCR counts.

The germline V and J ends were trimmed by 1 base and 10 bases, with 9 bases remaining between them. Looked up from germline, CDR1 is SGHRS and CDR2 is YFSETQ. The CDR3 extends over 13 amino acids. The chain carries TRBV5-1 and TRBJ1-6; D gene ambiguous. The sequenced sample was lung tumor tissue, obtained at surgery. The clonotype originates from a male donor with early-stage non-small cell lung cancer. The CDR3, as DNA: TGCGCCAGCAGCTTGAGTTCGGAGTCACCCCTCCACTTT. It translates to CASSLSSESPLHF.